This record covers a single T cell receptor beta chain. What it binds is unknown. The data are from a study of cytomegalovirus exposure and HLA in healthy donors. The study, taken as a whole, reports: Highly shared variants forming one cluster were likely a sequencing artifact. A later analysis revealed that TCR association rates differed between HLA loci, peaking at DRB1 and bottoming out at HLA-C. Roughly even sequencing depth across donors was the assumption behind the presence/absence analyses.

Both 60 Vbeta primers and 13 Jbeta primers went into the PCR. Some clones are missing from TCRdb's copy, which holds only in-frame ones; the method was immunoSEQ multiplex PCR. Of about 130,000 clones in the sample, around 80% are singletons; the top ten hold about 4.4%. The clonotype originates from a man aged 30 to 39 in good health. The sequencing sample was made of PBMCs.

The CDR3 reads CATRGLAGFGDEQFF. Written as DNA, the CDR3 is TGTGCCACCCGCGGGCTAGCGGGATTCGGGGATGAGCAGTTCTTC. The chain couples TRBV19 to TRBJ2-1; 9 bases agree with TRBD2. Germline lookup yields CDR1 LNHDA and CDR2 SQIVND (reference sequence). Trimming cost V 10 bases and J 8 bases; bases outside gene matches: 15. The CDR3 covers 15 residues.